These 7 T cell receptor beta chains were all obtained from the same sample, sequenced in a study of shared clonotypes between healthy human individuals. The repertoire was sequenced with immunoSEQ multiplex PCR; TCRdb's copy has only in-frame clones and lacks some. Among about 1 million clones, under 80% were seen once, and the ten largest hold roughly 1.4%. Material: memory CD4+ T cells sorted from blood. Subset here: CD45RA-negative fraction. The receptor set was obtained from a man aged 18-30 years in good health.

The chain has TRBV4-3 and TRBJ2-3; 14 bases map to TRBD2. After removal of 3 bases from V and 4 bases from J, the junction contained 3 bases not matched to a gene. Germline CDR1 is LGHNA and CDR2 is YSLEER. This CDR3 comprises 16 residues. The CDR3 DNA is TGCGCCAGCAGCCAGGGACTAGCGGGAGTTTCAGATACGCAGTATTTT. Amino acids: CASSQGLAGVSDTQYF.

The chain combines TRBV7-9 with TRBJ1-2; D not certain. The CDR3 is 13 residues long. V was cut by 3 bases and J by 4 bases, with 9 bases left in between. CDR1 and CDR2 (germline): SEHNR, FQNEAQ (reference sequence). The CDR3 loop is CASSFPGSYGYTF. CDR3 coding DNA: TGTGCCAGCAGCTTCCCAGGCTCCTATGGCTACACCTTC.

The J gene is TRBJ2-6, the V gene TRBV5-6, with D unresolved. Per germline, CDR1 SGHDT and CDR2 YYEEEE. Trimming removed 2 bases from V and 2 bases from J, with 8 bases in between. The CDR3 runs to 15 residues. CDR3 in DNA: TGTGCCAGCAGCTTCATTGTTACTGGGGCCAACGTCCTGACTTTC. Translation gives CASSFIVTGANVLTF.

The V gene is TRBV7-9, the J gene TRBJ2-7; D might be TRBD1 or TRBD2, each matching 5 bases. V lost 5 bases, J lost 2 bases, and 13 bases lay in between. CDR1 is SEHNR and CDR2 is FQNEAQ in the germline V gene (reference sequence). This CDR3 is built from 14 residues. The CDR3 is CASSTWSGPYEQYF. The CDR3 nucleotides read TGTGCCAGCAGCACTTGGTCGGGGCCCTACGAGCAGTACTTC. Combining the CDR3 with reference TRBV7-9 and TRBJ2-7 gives the whole variable domain DTGVSQNPRHKITKRGQNVTFRCDPISEHNRLYWYRQTLGQGPEFLTYFQNEAQLEKSRLLSDRFSAERPKGSFSTLEIQRTEQGDSAMYLCASSTWSGPYEQYFGPGTRLTVT.

V is TRBV18 and J is TRBJ1-5; TRBD1 might be the D (5 bases). The germline V gene encodes CDR1 KGHSH and CDR2 LQKENI. The V gene lost 2 bases and the J gene lost 4 bases, with 15 bases spanning the gap. This CDR3 comprises 16 residues. As DNA, the CDR3 is TGTGCCAGCTCACCAGCCGACAGTCTGGGGAATCAGCCCCAGCATTTT. Encoded protein: CASSPADSLGNQPQHF. Based on the CDR3 plus reference TRBV18 and TRBJ1-5, the full variable domain is NAGVMQNPRHLVRRRGQEARLRCSPMKGHSHVYWYRQLPEEGLKFMVYLQKENIIDESGMPKERFSAEFPKEGPSILRIQQVVRGDSAAYFCASSPADSLGNQPQHFGDGTRLSIL.

The rearrangement joins TRBV4-3 to TRBJ2-4, with D possibly called TRBD1 or TRBD2 (5 bases each). Germline loops: CDR1 LGHNA, CDR2 YSLEER. This CDR3 is 19 amino acids long. Trimming removed 0 bases from V and 3 bases from J, with 21 bases in between. CDR3: CASSQERGYSEGRKNIQYF. CDR3 sequence (DNA): TGCGCCAGCAGCCAAGAGAGGGGCTACTCGGAAGGCCGCAAAAACATTCAGTACTTC.

V is TRBV7-6 and J is TRBJ2-1, with 12 bases aligning to TRBD1. The CDR3 spans 17 residues. Germline CDR1 SGHVS, CDR2 FNYEAQ. Losses at the gene ends were 1 base for V and 7 bases for J; bases not matched to a gene: 8. CDR3 region: CASSLGQGTGGRNEQFF. CDR3 sequence (DNA): TGTGCCAGCAGCTTAGGCCAGGGGACAGGGGGCCGAAATGAGCAGTTCTTC.